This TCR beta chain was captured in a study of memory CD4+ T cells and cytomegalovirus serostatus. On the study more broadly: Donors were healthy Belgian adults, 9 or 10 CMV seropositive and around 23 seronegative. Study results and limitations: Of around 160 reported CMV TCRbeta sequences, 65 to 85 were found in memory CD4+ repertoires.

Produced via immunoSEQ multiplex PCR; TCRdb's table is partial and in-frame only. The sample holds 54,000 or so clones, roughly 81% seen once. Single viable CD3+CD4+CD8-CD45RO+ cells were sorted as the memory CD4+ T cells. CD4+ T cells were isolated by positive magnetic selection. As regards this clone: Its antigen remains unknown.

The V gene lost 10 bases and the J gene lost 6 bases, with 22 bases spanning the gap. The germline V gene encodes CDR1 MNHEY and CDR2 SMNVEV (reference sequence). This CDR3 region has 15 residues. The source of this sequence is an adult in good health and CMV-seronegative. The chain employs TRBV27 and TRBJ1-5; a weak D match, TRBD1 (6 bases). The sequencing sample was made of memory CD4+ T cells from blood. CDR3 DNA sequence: TGTGCCACAAACCCCAAGGCAGGGGTGACTCAGCCCCAGCATTTT. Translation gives CATNPKAGVTQPQHF.